These 30 T cell receptor beta chains were all obtained from the same sample, sequenced in a study of T-cell memory formation after mild COVID-19. MiXCR, run by TCRdb on the 5' RACE reads, gives a single entry per CDR3 protein. The sample has about 540,000 distinct CDR3 sequences, about 20% seen once; the top ten hold about 12%. The sequenced sample consisted of PBMCs or a T cell subset sorted from them (not recorded which). Every receptor here comes from an adult woman who had mild COVID-19 (a few samples of this study predate the infection). Cell type and time point are not known.

The chain uses TRBV5-6 and TRBJ2-5, with 11 bases lining up with TRBD1. Per germline, CDR1 SGHDT and CDR2 YYEEEE. CDR3 length: 16 amino acids. V was pared by 2 bases and J by 5 bases, with 8 bases of the junction left unmatched. The CDR3 spells CASSLEDRGLVETQYF. The CDR3 DNA reads as TGTGCCAGCAGCTTAGAGGACAGGGGGCTAGTGGAGACCCAGTACTTC.

The rearrangement uses TRBV3-1 and TRBJ1-6; D is possibly TRBD1 (6 bases). Germline V gene data show CDR1 as LGHDT and CDR2 as YNNKEL (reference sequence). The CDR3 is made up of 15 amino acids. V lost 4 bases, J lost 7 bases, and 14 bases lay in between. The CDR3 is CASSPLGGGNSPLHF. CDR3 DNA: TGTGCCAGCAGCCCCCTGGGGGGGGGCAATTCACCCCTCCACTTT.

This clonotype was seen a handful of times. The J gene is TRBJ1-1, the V gene TRBV5-5; D gene uncertain. Germline V CDR1 and CDR2: SGHKS, YYEKEE (reference sequence). This CDR3 has 14 amino acids. Trimming left V 4 bases short and J 1 base short, with 11 bases between. The CDR3 here is CASSPVASNTEAFF. CDR3 DNA sequence: TGTGCCAGCAGCCCGGTGGCTTCGAACACTGAAGCTTTCTTT. Full variable domain (remainder filled in from reference TRBV5-5 and TRBJ1-1): DAGVTQSPTHLIKTRGQQVTLRCSPISGHKSVSWYQQVLGQGPQFIFQYYEKEERGRGNFPDRFSARQFPNYSSELNVNALLLGDSALYLCASSPVASNTEAFFGQGTRLTVV.

The CDR3 nucleotides read TGTGCCAGCAGCCTAAATCCTCCGGGGGAAAAACTGTTTTTT. Residues: CASSLNPPGEKLFF. The chain combines TRBV7-9 with TRBJ1-4; D remains unclear. Between the trimmed V and J ends, which lost 5 bases and 8 bases, there was a span of 15 bases. This CDR3 region has 14 residues. Germline CDR1 reads SEHNR; CDR2 reads FQNEAQ (reference sequence).

The table lists this clonotype with many counts. The chain is built from TRBV5-6 and TRBJ2-1; D possibly matches TRBD1 or TRBD2 (7 bases each). The CDR3 sequence is 15 residues long. CDR1 and CDR2 (germline): SGHDT, YYEEEE. V lost 0 bases, J lost 4 bases, and 11 bases lay in between. CDR3 nucleotide sequence: TGTGCCAGCAGCTTGGGCCAGGGGGGGTACAATGAGCAGTTCTTC. Protein sequence: CASSLGQGGYNEQFF.

This chain links TRBV7-2 with TRBJ2-7; perhaps TRBD1 as D (5 bases). V lost 7 bases, J lost 3 bases, and 16 bases lay in between. The CDR3 is 14 amino acids. CDR1 and CDR2 (germline): SGHTA, FQGNSA. CDR3 in DNA: TGTGCCAGCACCCCCCTCGGAGACAGCTACGAGCAGTACTTC. Protein sequence: CASTPLGDSYEQYF.

This clonotype was seen many times. The chain joins TRBV15 to TRBJ2-1; TRBD2 aligns across 11 bases. V shed 5 bases, J shed 8 bases, and the junction held 14 bases outside the gene matches. Germline CDR1 reads LNHNV; CDR2 reads YYDKDF (reference sequence). The CDR3 consists of 17 residues. The CDR3 DNA is TGTGCCACCAGCGACGTAGCGGGAGGGCCCGTGGTCGATGAGCAGTTCTTC. Translation gives CATSDVAGGPVVDEQFF.

The chain recombines TRBV7-8 with TRBJ1-5; D is ambiguous. The CDR3 spans 14 residues. Germline assignment: CDR1 SGHVS and CDR2 FQNEAQ. With 1 base removed from V and 3 bases from J, the gap between germline ends came to 7 bases. CDR3 sequence: CASSLGDLNQPQHF. The CDR3, as DNA: TGTGCCAGCAGCTTAGGAGATCTCAATCAGCCCCAGCATTTT.

The rearrangement uses TRBV12-3 or TRBV12-4 and TRBJ1-1; no clear D. The CDR3 has 15 amino acids. The V and J ends lost 2 bases and 1 base respectively, with 11 bases between them. The CDR3 protein is CASSLFEGPNTEAFF. CDR3 coding DNA: TGTGCCAGCAGTTTATTCGAGGGCCCGAACACTGAAGCTTTCTTT.

This clonotype was observed a handful of times. The chain combines TRBV5-1 with TRBJ1-4; tentatively, D is TRBD1 (5 bases). In germline, CDR1 is SGHRS, CDR2 YFSETQ. V was trimmed by 4 bases and J by 6 bases, leaving 13 bases between them. This CDR3 contains 14 residues. CDR3 protein: CASSQGGVDEKLFF. The CDR3 DNA reads TGCGCCAGCAGCCAGGGAGGGGTAGATGAAAAACTGTTTTTT. The variable domain in full, with the rest retrieved from reference TRBV5-1 and TRBJ1-4, is KAGVTQTPRYLIKTRGQQVTLSCSPISGHRSVSWYQQTPGQGLQFLFEYFSETQRNKGNFPGRFSGRQFSNSRSEMNVSTLELGDSALYLCASSQGGVDEKLFFGSGTQLSVL.

This clonotype was seen more than once but under ten times. The chain combines TRBV12-3 or TRBV12-4 with TRBJ1-2, with 11 bases matching TRBD1. This CDR3 comprises 14 residues. The V gene end was trimmed by 7 bases and the J gene end by 4 bases; junction bases not matched to a gene: 5. The CDR3, as DNA: TGTGCCAGCACCGGACAGGGGGCGGCCTATGGCTACACCTTC. Residues: CASTGQGAAYGYTF.

In its sample, this clonotype was seen a few times. The V and J genes are TRBV5-1 and TRBJ1-2, with D perhaps TRBD1 (6 bases). Trimming removed 4 bases from V and 8 bases from J, with 18 bases in between. There are 14 residues in the CDR3. Germline V gene sequence: CDR1 SGHRS, CDR2 YFSETQ. DNA of the CDR3: TGCGCCAGCAGCCCAATTGGGCAGGGGAAAGGCTACACCTTC. This sequence encodes CASSPIGQGKGYTF.

This clonotype was seen more than once but under ten times. The chain couples TRBV12-3 or TRBV12-4 to TRBJ2-3, with unresolved D. The V end lost 4 bases, the J end lost 0 bases, and 17 bases lay between the germline ends. CDR3 length equals 17 residues. CDR3 DNA sequence: TGTGCCAGCAGTTCAATGGGTCGACTGAGTAGCACAGATACGCAGTATTTT. Translated, it gives CASSSMGRLSSTDTQYF.

CDR3 coding DNA: TGTGCCAGCAGCCCCGGGGACACTTTCCAAGAGACCCAGTACTTC. Translation gives CASSPGDTFQETQYF. The chain couples TRBV11-2 to TRBJ2-5; tentative D call: TRBD1 (6 bases). This CDR3 is built from 15 residues. Germline V gene lookup returns CDR1 SGHAT and CDR2 FQNNGV. Trimming left V 5 bases short and J 1 base short, with 14 bases between.

V is TRBV4-2 and J is TRBJ2-5, with TRBD2 as a possible D gene (5 bases). V lost 2 bases, J lost 0 bases, and 16 bases lay in between. CDR3 length: 17 amino acids. The V gene's germline CDR1 is LGHNA and CDR2 YNFKEQ. The CDR3 sequence is CASSQRLGGGYQETQYF. In DNA form, the CDR3 reads TGTGCCAGCAGCCAAAGGTTGGGCGGAGGTTACCAAGAGACCCAGTACTTC.

The CDR3 reads CASSLSDRLSSYEQYF. The CDR3 DNA follows: TGTGCCAGCAGCTTAAGCGACAGGCTCAGCTCCTACGAGCAGTACTTC. The chain links TRBV7-2 to TRBJ2-7, with a possible D match to TRBD1 (6 bases). Trimming took off 2 bases at V and 0 bases at J, with 14 bases between the two ends. The CDR3 has 16 residues. Looked up from germline, CDR1 is SGHTA and CDR2 is FQGNSA.

This clonotype was seen only a few times. This chain joins TRBV7-9 and TRBJ1-5; possibly TRBD1 for D (6 bases). With 6 bases removed from V and 5 bases from J, the gap between germline ends came to 14 bases. Germline values: CDR1 SEHNR, CDR2 FQNEAQ (reference sequence). CDR3 size: 14 residues. The CDR3 loop is CASSFRGSDQPQHF. Here the CDR3 DNA reads TGTGCCAGCAGTTTCAGGGGTTCCGATCAGCCCCAGCATTTT.

This sequence joins TRBV27 and TRBJ2-7; 8 bases are a match to TRBD2. The CDR3 is 15 residues long. CDR1 is MNHEY and CDR2 is SMNVEV in the germline V gene (reference sequence). J gave up 2 bases and V 5 bases, and 8 bases lay outside the gene matches. The CDR3 coding sequence is TGTGCCAGCAGTCTCACGGGAGGGCCTCCCTACGAGCAGTACTTC. As protein: CASSLTGGPPYEQYF.

Points on this clonotype: The junction departs from germline at one end; a sequencing error may be responsible. The rearrangement uses TRBV13 and TRBJ2-5; TRBD2 aligns across 11 bases. Germline assignment: CDR1 PRHDT and CDR2 FYEKMQ (reference sequence). This CDR3 has 17 amino acids. The CDR3 nucleotides are TGTGCCAGCAGCCTAGGACTAGCGGGCCGTGCCCAAGAGACCCAGTACTTC. Amino acids: CASSLGLAGRAQETQYF.

V usage is TRBV30 and J usage is TRBJ2-7; a possible D gene is TRBD2 (7 bases). CDR1 GTSNPN and CDR2 SVGIG come from the germline V gene (reference sequence). Trimming pared 4 bases from V and 2 bases from J, leaving 15 bases between. The CDR3 has 14 residues. DNA of the CDR3: TGTGCCTGGAAGGTTGGGGGGGGCCCCTACGAGCAGTACTTC. It translates to CAWKVGGGPYEQYF.

This clonotype was seen more than once but under ten times. The rearrangement uses TRBV7-2 and TRBJ1-1, with D hard to call. V gave up 4 bases and J gave up 11 bases, with 14 bases separating them. The length of the CDR3 is 12 residues. CDR1 is SGHTA, CDR2 FQGNSA, per germline. Written as DNA, the CDR3 is TGTGCCAGCAGCTCCTCTGTGGTAGGGGCTTTCTTT. Translated, it gives CASSSSVVGAFF.

The sample holds a few counts of this clonotype. V usage is TRBV2 and J usage is TRBJ2-7; 13 bases fit TRBD2. This CDR3 spans 15 amino acids. In germline, CDR1 is SNHLY, CDR2 FYNNEI. Trimming cost V 6 bases and J 4 bases; bases outside gene matches: 6. The DNA for the CDR3 is TGTGCCAGCAGGGAGGGACTAGCGGGACTATACGAGCAGTACTTC. As protein: CASREGLAGLYEQYF.

V usage is TRBV7-9 and J usage is TRBJ1-1, with TRBD1 identical over 10 bases. J gave up 5 bases and V 4 bases, and 7 bases lay outside the gene matches. There are 15 residues in the CDR3. Germline V gene sequence: CDR1 SEHNR, CDR2 FQNEAQ (reference sequence). This CDR3 reads CASSSPGDRGTEAFF. In DNA form, the CDR3 reads TGTGCCAGCAGCTCTCCGGGGGACAGGGGTACTGAAGCTTTCTTT.

This clonotype was observed a handful of times. The chain combines TRBV7-6 with TRBJ1-2; D not resolved. The CDR3 is 13 amino acids. The V end lost 8 bases, the J end lost 9 bases, and 19 bases lay between the germline ends. Germline-derived CDR1 and CDR2 are SGHVS and FNYEAQ. DNA for the CDR3: TGTGCCAGCTCTCCCGGCCCGCTGGGTAGCTACACCTTC. Its protein product is CASSPGPLGSYTF.

V is TRBV7-3 and J is TRBJ2-5; 8 bases match TRBD1. The length of the CDR3 is 14 residues. The V and J ends lost 4 bases and 5 bases, in that order; junction bases with no gene match: 6. Germline loops: CDR1 SGHTA, CDR2 FQGTGA. CDR3 in amino acids: CASSSTGAMETQYF. CDR3 DNA sequence: TGTGCCAGCAGCTCGACAGGGGCGATGGAGACCCAGTACTTC.

The chain carries TRBV19 and TRBJ2-4; D tentatively reads TRBD1 or TRBD2 (5 bases each). Germline CDR1 LNHDA, CDR2 SQIVND (reference sequence). Trimming removed 8 bases from V and 7 bases from J, with 18 bases in between. The CDR3 covers 14 residues. CDR3 residues: CASGAGPLSNIQYF. The CDR3 coding sequence is TGTGCCAGTGGGGCGGGCCCCCTGTCGAACATTCAGTACTTC.

The rearrangement links TRBV6-4 to TRBJ2-3, with 7 nucleotides matching TRBD2. CDR3 length equals 16 residues. Looked up from germline, CDR1 is MRHNA and CDR2 is SNTAGT. V lost 0 bases and J lost 2; bases outside the gene matches: 5. CDR3 sequence reads: CASSDSGGSPTDTQYF. The CDR3 nucleotides read TGTGCCAGCAGTGACTCGGGCGGGAGTCCCACAGATACGCAGTATTTT.

The chain employs TRBV6-1 and TRBJ1-1, with D possibly TRBD1 on 6 matching bases. V lost 5 bases, J lost 6 bases, and 10 bases lay in between. The V gene's germline CDR1 is MNHNS and CDR2 SASEGT. The CDR3 is 12 residues long. CDR3 sequence reads: CASSTRQAEAFF. In DNA, the CDR3 is TGTGCCAGCAGTACCCGACAGGCTGAAGCTTTCTTT.

The chain employs TRBV19 and TRBJ1-2; D unclear. The germline V gene has CDR1 LNHDA and CDR2 SQIVND (reference sequence). The CDR3 has 15 residues. V was cut by 1 base and J by 7 bases, with 16 bases left in between. CDR3 region: CASSIVLGPGSGYTF. CDR3 DNA: TGTGCCAGTAGTATAGTCCTGGGCCCTGGGTCTGGCTACACCTTC.

This clonotype appeared many times. The chain combines TRBV20-1 with TRBJ2-1; D not resolved. Per the germline V gene, CDR1 is DFQATT and CDR2 is SNEGSKA (reference sequence). V was cut by 0 bases and J by 3 bases, with 6 bases left in between. This CDR3 has 13 residues. CDR3 loop: CSARDNGYNEQFF. In DNA form, the CDR3 reads TGCAGTGCTAGAGACAACGGCTACAATGAGCAGTTCTTC.